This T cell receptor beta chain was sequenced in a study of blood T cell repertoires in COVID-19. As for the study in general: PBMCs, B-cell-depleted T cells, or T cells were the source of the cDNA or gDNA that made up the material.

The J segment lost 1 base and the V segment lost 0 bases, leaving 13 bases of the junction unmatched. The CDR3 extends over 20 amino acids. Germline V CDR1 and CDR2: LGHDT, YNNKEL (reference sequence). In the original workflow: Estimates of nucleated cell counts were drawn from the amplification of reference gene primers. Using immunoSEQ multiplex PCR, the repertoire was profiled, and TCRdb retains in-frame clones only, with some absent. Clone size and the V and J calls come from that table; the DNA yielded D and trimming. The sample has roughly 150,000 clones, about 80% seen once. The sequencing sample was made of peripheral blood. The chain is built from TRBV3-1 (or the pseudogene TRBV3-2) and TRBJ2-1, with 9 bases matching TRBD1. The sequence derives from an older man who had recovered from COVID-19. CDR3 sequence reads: CASSQDRFPRDRVSYNEQFF. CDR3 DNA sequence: TGTGCCAGCAGCCAAGATCGGTTTCCCCGGGACAGGGTATCCTACAATGAGCAGTTCTTC.